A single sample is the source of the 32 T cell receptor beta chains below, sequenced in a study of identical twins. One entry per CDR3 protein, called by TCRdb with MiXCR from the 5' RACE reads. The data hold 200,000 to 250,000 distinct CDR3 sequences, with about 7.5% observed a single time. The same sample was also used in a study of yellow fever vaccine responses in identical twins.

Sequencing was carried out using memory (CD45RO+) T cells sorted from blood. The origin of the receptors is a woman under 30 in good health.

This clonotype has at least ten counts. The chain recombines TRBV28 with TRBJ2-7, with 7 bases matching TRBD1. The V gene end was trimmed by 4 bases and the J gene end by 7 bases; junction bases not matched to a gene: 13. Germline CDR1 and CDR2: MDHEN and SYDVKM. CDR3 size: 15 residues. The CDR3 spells CASSSRQGGKSEQYF. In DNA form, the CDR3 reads TGTGCCAGCAGTTCCCGACAGGGTGGGAAGAGTGAGCAGTACTTC. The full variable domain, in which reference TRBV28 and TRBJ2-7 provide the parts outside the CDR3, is DVKVTQSSRYLVKRTGEKVFLECVQDMDHENMFWYRQDPGLGLRLIYFSYDVKMKEKGDIPEGYSVSREKKERFSLILESASTNQTSMYLCASSSRQGGKSEQYFGPGTRLTVT.

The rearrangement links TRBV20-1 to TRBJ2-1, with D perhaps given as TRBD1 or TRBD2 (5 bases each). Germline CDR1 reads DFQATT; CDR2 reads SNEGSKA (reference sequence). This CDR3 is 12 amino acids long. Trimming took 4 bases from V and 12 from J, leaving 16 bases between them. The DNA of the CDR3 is TGCAGTGCTATACCCCAGACCGGGGCGCAGTTCTTC. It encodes CSAIPQTGAQFF.

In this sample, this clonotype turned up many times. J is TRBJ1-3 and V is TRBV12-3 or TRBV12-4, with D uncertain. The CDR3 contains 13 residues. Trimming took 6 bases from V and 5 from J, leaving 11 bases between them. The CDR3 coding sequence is TGTGCCAGCAGCCCGCCCGGGAGAAACACCATATATTTT. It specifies CASSPPGRNTIYF.

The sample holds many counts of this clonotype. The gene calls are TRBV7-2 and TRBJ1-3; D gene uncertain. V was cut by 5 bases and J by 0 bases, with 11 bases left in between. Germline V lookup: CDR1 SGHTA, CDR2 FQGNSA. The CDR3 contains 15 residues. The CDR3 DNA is TGTGCCAGCAGCGTCACTATGAGCTCTGGAAACACCATATATTTT. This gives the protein CASSVTMSSGNTIYF.

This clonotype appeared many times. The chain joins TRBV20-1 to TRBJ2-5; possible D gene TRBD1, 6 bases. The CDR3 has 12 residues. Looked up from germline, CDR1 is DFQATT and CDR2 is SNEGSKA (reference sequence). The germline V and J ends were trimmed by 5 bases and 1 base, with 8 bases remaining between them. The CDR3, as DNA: TGCAGTGCTCCGACAGGCCAAGAGACCCAGTACTTC. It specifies CSAPTGQETQYF.

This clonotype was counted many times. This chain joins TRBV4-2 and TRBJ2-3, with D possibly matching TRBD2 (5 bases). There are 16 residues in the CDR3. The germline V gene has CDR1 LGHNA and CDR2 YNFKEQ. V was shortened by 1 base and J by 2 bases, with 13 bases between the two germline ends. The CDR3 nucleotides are TGTGCCAGCAGCCAAGCGTCCAGCGGATTCACAGATACGCAGTATTTT. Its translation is CASSQASSGFTDTQYF.

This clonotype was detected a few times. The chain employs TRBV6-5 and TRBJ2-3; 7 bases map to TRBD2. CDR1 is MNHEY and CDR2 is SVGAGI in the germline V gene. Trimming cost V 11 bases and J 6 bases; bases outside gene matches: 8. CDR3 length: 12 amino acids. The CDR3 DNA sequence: TGTGCCGTCGGACTAGGAATCGATACGCAGTATTTT. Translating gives CAVGLGIDTQYF.

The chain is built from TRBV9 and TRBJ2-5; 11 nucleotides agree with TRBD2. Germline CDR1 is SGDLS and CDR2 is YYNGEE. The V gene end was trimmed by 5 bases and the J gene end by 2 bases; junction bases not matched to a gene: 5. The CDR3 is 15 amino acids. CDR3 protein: CASSRRTSGQETQYF. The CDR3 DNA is TGTGCCAGCAGTCGAAGGACTAGCGGGCAAGAGACCCAGTACTTC.

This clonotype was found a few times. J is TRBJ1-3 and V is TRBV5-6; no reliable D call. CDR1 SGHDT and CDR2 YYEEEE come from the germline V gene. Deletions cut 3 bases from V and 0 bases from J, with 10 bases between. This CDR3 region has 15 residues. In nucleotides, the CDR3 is TGTGCCAGCAGCTCCGGGCCAAACTCTGGAAACACCATATATTTT. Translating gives CASSSGPNSGNTIYF. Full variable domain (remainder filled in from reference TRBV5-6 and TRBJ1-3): DAGVTQSPTHLIKTRGQQVTLRCSPKSGHDTVSWYQQALGQGPQFIFQYYEEEERQRGNFPDRFSGHQFPNYSSELNVNALLLGDSALYLCASSSGPNSGNTIYFGEGSWLTVV.

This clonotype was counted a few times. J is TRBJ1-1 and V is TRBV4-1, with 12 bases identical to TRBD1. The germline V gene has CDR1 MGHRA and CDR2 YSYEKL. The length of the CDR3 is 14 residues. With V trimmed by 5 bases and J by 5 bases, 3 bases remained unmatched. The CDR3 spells CASSGTGGWTEAFF. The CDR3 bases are TGCGCCAGCAGCGGGACAGGGGGCTGGACTGAAGCTTTCTTT.

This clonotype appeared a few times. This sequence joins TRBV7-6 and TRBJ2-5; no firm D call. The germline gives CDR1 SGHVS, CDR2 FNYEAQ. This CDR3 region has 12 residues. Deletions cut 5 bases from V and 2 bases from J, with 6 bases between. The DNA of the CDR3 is TGTGCCAGCAGCCCGCCACAAGAGACCCAGTACTTC. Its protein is CASSPPQETQYF.

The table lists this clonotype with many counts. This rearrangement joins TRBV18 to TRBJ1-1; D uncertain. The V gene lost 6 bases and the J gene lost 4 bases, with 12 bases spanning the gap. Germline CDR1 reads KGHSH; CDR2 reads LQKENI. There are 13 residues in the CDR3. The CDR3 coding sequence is TGTGCCAGCTCCCTCCTGGCAAGCACTGAAGCTTTCTTT. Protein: CASSLLASTEAFF. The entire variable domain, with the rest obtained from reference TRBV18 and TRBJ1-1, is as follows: NAGVMQNPRHLVRRRGQEARLRCSPMKGHSHVYWYRQLPEEGLKFMVYLQKENIIDESGMPKERFSAEFPKEGPSILRIQQVVRGDSAAYFCASSLLASTEAFFGQGTRLTVV.

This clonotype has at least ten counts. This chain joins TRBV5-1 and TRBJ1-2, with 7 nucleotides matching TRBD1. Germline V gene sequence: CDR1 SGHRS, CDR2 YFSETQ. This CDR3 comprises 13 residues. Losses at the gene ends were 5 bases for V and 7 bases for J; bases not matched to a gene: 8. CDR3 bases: TGCGCCAGCAGAGCCGACAGGGCCAGTGGCTACACCTTC. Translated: CASRADRASGYTF.

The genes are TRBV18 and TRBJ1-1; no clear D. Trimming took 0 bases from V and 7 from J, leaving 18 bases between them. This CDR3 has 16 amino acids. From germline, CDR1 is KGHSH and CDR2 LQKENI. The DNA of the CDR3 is TGTGCCAGCTCACCACCGAATCTCGGAGTGCGGGGTGAAGCTTTCTTT. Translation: CASSPPNLGVRGEAFF.

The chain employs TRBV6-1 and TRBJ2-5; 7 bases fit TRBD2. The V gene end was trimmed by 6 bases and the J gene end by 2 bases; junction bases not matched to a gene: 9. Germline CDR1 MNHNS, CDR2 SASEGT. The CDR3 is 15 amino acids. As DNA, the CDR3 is TGTGCCAGCAGATCCGGGACTACCCATCAAGAGACCCAGTACTTC. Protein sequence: CASRSGTTHQETQYF.

The CDR3 is CASSRPGSGANVLTF. Written as DNA, the CDR3 is TGTGCCAGCAGTCGACCGGGCTCTGGGGCCAACGTCCTGACTTTC. This chain links TRBV28 with TRBJ2-6; D call uncertain. Trimming took off 5 bases at V and 0 bases at J, with 8 bases between the two ends. Per germline, CDR1 MDHEN and CDR2 SYDVKM. The CDR3 spans 15 residues.

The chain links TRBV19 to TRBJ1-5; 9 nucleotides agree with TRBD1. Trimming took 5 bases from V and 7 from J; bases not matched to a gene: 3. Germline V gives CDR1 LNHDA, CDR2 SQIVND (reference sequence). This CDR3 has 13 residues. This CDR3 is CASSDRGRQPQHF. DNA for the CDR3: TGTGCCAGTAGTGACAGGGGGAGGCAGCCCCAGCATTTT. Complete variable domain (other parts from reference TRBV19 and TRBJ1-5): DGGITQSPKYLFRKEGQNVTLSCEQNLNHDAMYWYRQDPGQGLRLIYYSQIVNDFQKGDIAEGYSVSREKKESFPLTVTSAQKNPTAFYLCASSDRGRQPQHFGDGTRLSIL.

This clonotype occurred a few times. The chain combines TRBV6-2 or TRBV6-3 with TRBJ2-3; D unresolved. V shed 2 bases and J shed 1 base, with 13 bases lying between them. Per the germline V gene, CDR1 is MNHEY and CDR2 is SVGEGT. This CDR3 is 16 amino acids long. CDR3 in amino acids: CASSYVAGLGTDTQYF. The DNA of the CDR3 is TGTGCCAGCAGTTACGTGGCAGGTCTCGGCACAGATACGCAGTATTTT.

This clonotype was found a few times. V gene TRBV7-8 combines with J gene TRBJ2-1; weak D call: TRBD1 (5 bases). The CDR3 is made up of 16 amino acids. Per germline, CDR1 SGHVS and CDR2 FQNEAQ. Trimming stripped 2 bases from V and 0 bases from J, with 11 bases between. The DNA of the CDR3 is TGTGCCAGCAGCTTAACAACACAGGTCTCCTACAATGAGCAGTTCTTC. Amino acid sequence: CASSLTTQVSYNEQFF.

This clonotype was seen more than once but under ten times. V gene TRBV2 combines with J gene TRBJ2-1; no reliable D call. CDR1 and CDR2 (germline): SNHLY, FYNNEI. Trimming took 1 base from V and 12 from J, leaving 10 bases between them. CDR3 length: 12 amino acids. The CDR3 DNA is TGTGCCAGCAGTGAAGGACCCCCCGTGCAGTTCTTC. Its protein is CASSEGPPVQFF.

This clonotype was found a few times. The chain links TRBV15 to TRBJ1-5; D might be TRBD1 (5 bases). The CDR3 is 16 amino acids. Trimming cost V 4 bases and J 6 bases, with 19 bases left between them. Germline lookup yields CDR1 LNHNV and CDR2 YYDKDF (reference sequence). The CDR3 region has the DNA TGTGCCACCAGCACCATGACTCACTCGAGGGGTCAGCCCCAGCATTTT. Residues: CATSTMTHSRGQPQHF.

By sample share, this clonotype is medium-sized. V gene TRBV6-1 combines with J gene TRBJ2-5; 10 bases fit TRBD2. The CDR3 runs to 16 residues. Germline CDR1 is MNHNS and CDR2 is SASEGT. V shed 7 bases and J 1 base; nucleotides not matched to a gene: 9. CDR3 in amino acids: CASTRPSGSPQETQYF. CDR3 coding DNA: TGTGCCAGCACTCGCCCTAGCGGGAGTCCCCAAGAGACCCAGTACTTC.

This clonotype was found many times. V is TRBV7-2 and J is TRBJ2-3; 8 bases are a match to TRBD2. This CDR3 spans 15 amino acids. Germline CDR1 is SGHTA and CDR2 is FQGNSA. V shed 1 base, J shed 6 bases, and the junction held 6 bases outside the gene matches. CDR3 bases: TGTGCCAGCAGCTTAGGGACCAGCGGGAGCGATACGCAGTATTTT. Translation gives CASSLGTSGSDTQYF. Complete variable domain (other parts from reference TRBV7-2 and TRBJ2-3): GAGVSQSPSNKVTEKGKDVELRCDPISGHTALYWYRQSLGQGLEFLIYFQGNSAPDKSGLPSDRFSAERTGGSVSTLTIQRTQQEDSAVYLCASSLGTSGSDTQYFGPGTRLTVL.

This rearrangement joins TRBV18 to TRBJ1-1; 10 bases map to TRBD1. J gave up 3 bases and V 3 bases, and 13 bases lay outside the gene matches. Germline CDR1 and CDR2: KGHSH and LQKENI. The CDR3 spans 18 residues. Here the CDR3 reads CASSPQRQGAAGYTEAFF. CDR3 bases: TGTGCCAGCTCACCTCAGCGACAGGGGGCCGCCGGGTACACTGAAGCTTTCTTT. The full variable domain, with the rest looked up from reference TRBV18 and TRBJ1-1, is NAGVMQNPRHLVRRRGQEARLRCSPMKGHSHVYWYRQLPEEGLKFMVYLQKENIIDESGMPKERFSAEFPKEGPSILRIQQVVRGDSAAYFCASSPQRQGAAGYTEAFFGQGTRLTVV.

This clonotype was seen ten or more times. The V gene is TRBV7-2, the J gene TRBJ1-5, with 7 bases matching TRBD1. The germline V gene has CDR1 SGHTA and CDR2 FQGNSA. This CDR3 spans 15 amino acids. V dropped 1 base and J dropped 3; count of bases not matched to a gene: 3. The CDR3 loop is CASSLGTGNNQPQHF. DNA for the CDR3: TGTGCCAGCAGCTTAGGGACAGGTAACAATCAGCCCCAGCATTTT.

CDR3 nucleotides: TGTGCCAGTAGTGCCCGACAGGGTTCCACTGAAGCTTTCTTT. Its protein product is CASSARQGSTEAFF. The chain couples TRBV19 to TRBJ1-1; 7 bases agree with TRBD1. This CDR3 is built from 14 residues. The germline gives CDR1 LNHDA, CDR2 SQIVND (reference sequence). With V trimmed by 5 bases and J by 4 bases, 7 bases remained unmatched.

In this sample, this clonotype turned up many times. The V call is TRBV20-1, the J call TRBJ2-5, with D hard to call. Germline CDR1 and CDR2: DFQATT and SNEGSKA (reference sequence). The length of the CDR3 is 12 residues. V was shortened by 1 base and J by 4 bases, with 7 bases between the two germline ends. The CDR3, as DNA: TGCAGTGCTAGAGCTGCTACAGAGACCCAGTACTTC. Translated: CSARAATETQYF.

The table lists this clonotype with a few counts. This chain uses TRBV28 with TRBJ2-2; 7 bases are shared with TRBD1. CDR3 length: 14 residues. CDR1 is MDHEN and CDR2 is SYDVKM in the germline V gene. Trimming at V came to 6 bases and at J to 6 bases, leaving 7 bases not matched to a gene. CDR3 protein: CASRSTGYAGELFF. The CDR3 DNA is TGTGCCAGCAGATCGACAGGGTACGCCGGGGAGCTGTTTTTT.

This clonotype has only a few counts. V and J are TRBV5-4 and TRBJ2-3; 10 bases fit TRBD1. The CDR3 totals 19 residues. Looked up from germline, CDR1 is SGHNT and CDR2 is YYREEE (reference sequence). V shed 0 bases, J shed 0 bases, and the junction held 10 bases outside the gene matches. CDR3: CASSLAPNRDRGSTDTQYF. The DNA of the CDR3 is TGTGCCAGCAGCTTGGCCCCAAACCGGGACAGGGGTAGCACAGATACGCAGTATTTT.

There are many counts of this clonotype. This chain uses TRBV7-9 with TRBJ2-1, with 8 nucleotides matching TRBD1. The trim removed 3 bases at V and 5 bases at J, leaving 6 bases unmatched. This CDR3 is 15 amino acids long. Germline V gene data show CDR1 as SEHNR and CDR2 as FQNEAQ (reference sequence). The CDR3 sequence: CASSLTGTGNNEQFF. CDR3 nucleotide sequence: TGTGCCAGCAGCTTGACCGGGACAGGTAACAATGAGCAGTTCTTC.

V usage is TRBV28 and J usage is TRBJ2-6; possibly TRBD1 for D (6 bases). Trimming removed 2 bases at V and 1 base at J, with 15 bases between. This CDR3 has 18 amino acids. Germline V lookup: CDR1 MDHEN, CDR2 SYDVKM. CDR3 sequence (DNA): TGTGCCAGCAGTTTAGTCGCAGGGGATAGTTCTGGGGCCAACGTCCTGACTTTC. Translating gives CASSLVAGDSSGANVLTF.

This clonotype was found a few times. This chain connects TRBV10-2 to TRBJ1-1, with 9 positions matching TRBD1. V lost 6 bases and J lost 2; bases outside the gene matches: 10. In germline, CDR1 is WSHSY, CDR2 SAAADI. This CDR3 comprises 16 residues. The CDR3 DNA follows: TGCGCCAGCAGACCCGGGACAGGGAGGGCCAACACTGAAGCTTTCTTT. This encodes CASRPGTGRANTEAFF.